This record concerns one T cell receptor beta chain sequence. This entry comes from a study of a mutant IDH1 vaccine in newly diagnosed glioma. Study as a whole: Patients were pretreated with radiotherapy, temozolomide, or both, mostly both.

The CDR3 spans 15 residues. Germline V lookup: CDR1 ENHRY, CDR2 SYGVKD. Trimming cost V 3 bases and J 3 bases, with 11 bases left between them. The sample's time point: baseline, week 1 (first vaccination visit). Stated treatment: pre-vaccination baseline after standard-of-care therapy. Clones were sequenced by immunoSEQ multiplex PCR, and TCRdb holds only the in-frame ones, with some missing. There are roughly 68,000 clones in the sample; approximately 85% occur only once, and 8.2% lies in the top ten. The gene calls are TRBV10-3 and TRBJ2-2; D may correspond to TRBD1 or TRBD2 (5 bases each). This material consisted of PBMCs, taken from a glioma patient treated with radiotherapy, temozolomide or both. The TCR comes from a man between 45 and 60 years old with glioma. As DNA, the CDR3 is TGTGCCATCAGTGATGGACGAGGGGACACCGGGGAGCTGTTTTTT. Encoded protein: CAISDGRGDTGELFF.